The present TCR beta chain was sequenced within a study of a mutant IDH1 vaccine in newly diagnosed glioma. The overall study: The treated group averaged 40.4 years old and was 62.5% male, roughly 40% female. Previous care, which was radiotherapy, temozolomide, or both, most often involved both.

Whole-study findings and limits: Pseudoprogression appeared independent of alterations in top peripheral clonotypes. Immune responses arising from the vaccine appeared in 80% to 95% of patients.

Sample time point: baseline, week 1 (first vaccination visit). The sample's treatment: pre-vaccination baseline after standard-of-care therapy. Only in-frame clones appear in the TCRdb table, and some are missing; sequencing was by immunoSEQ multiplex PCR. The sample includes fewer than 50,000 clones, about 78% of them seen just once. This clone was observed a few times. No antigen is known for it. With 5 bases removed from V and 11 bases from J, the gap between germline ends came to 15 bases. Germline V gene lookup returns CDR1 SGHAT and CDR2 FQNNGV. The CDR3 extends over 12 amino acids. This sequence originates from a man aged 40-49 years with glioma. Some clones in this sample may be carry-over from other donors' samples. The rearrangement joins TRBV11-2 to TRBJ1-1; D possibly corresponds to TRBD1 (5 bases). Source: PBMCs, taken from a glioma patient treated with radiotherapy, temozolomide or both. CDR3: CASSQFPGSAFF. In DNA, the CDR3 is TGTGCCAGCAGCCAGTTCCCAGGGAGCGCTTTCTTT.